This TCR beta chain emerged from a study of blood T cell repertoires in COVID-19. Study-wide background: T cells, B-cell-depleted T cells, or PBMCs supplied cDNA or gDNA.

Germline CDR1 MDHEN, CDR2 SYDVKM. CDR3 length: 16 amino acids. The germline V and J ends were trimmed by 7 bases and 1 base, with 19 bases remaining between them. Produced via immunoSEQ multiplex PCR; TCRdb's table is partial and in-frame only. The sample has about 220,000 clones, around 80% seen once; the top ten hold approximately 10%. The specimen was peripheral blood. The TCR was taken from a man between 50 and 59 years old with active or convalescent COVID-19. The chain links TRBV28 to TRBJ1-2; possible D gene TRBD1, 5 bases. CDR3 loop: CASTQGSGTLNYGYTF. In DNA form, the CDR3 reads TGTGCCAGCACCCAAGGGTCGGGGACTCTTAACTATGGCTACACCTTC.